The 25 T cell receptor beta chains given below trace back to one sample, sequenced in a study of cytomegalovirus exposure and HLA in healthy donors. In the PCR, 60 Vbeta and 13 Jbeta primers were used. Generated by immunoSEQ multiplex PCR, the TCRdb table keeps only in-frame clones and is missing some. The sample yields tens of thousands of clones, roughly three fifths seen once. Sequenced sample: PBMCs. The receptor source for this set is a human donor in good health.

The rearrangement joins TRBV9 to TRBJ1-1; tentatively, D is TRBD1 (6 bases). From germline, CDR1 is SGDLS and CDR2 YYNGEE. Between the trimmed V and J ends, which lost 7 bases and 12 bases, there was a span of 25 bases. The CDR3 is made up of 14 amino acids. The CDR3 sequence: CASPRLGKQGKTFF. CDR3 sequence (DNA): TGTGCCAGCCCCAGGTTGGGGAAACAGGGAAAGACTTTCTTT.

V and J are TRBV7-9 and TRBJ2-7, with unresolved D. Per germline, CDR1 SEHNR and CDR2 FQNEAQ (reference sequence). CDR3 length: 13 residues. Trimming pared 3 bases from V and 3 bases from J, leaving 9 bases between. The CDR3 region is CASSFGQDYEQYF. The CDR3 nucleotides are TGTGCCAGCAGCTTTGGGCAGGACTACGAGCAGTACTTC. The entire variable domain, with the rest obtained from reference TRBV7-9 and TRBJ2-7, is as follows: DTGVSQNPRHKITKRGQNVTFRCDPISEHNRLYWYRQTLGQGPEFLTYFQNEAQLEKSRLLSDRFSAERPKGSFSTLEIQRTEQGDSAMYLCASSFGQDYEQYFGPGTRLTVT.

In DNA form, the CDR3 reads TGTGCCAGCAGTGTCCAGGGCAGCGGGAAAGAGACCCAGTACTTC. Translation: CASSVQGSGKETQYF. The V gene is TRBV25-1, the J gene TRBJ2-5, with 7 bases identical to TRBD2. The CDR3 totals 15 residues. CDR1 MGHDK and CDR2 SYGVNS come from the germline V gene. The V gene end was trimmed by 4 bases and the J gene end by 3 bases; junction bases not matched to a gene: 8.

V is TRBV11-2 and J is TRBJ2-3; D is ambiguous. Germline loops: CDR1 SGHAT, CDR2 FQNNGV. V was shortened by 3 bases and J by 3 bases, with 13 bases between the two germline ends. This CDR3 is 15 amino acids long. The CDR3: CASSFVPGPTDTQYF. The CDR3, as DNA: TGTGCCAGCAGCTTTGTTCCAGGCCCTACAGATACGCAGTATTTT. Complete variable domain (other parts from reference TRBV11-2 and TRBJ2-3): EAGVAQSPRYKIIEKRQSVAFWCNPISGHATLYWYQQILGQGPKLLIQFQNNGVVDDSQLPKDRFSAERLKGVDSTLKIQPAKLEDSAVYLCASSFVPGPTDTQYFGPGTRLTVL.

This clone has a handful of counts. This CDR3 reads CASSPDVDTQYF. CDR3 in DNA: TGCGCCAGCAGCCCAGATGTGGATACGCAGTATTTT. The rearrangement joins TRBV5-1 to TRBJ2-3; D not resolved. This CDR3 is built from 12 residues. The germline gives CDR1 SGHRS, CDR2 YFSETQ. Trimming removed 4 bases from V and 6 bases from J, with 9 bases in between.

The CDR3 nucleotides read TGTGCCAGCAGCCTAACCCCGACAGGCGGTAATTCACCCCTCCACTTT. This encodes CASSLTPTGGNSPLHF. The J gene is TRBJ1-6, the V gene TRBV7-2, with a tentative D call TRBD1 (6 bases). The CDR3 totals 16 residues. Germline V CDR1 and CDR2: SGHTA, FQGNSA. V lost 5 bases and J lost 6, with 17 bases in between.

This chain links TRBV5-4 with TRBJ2-3; 12 bases map to TRBD2. The CDR3 runs to 17 residues. Germline V gene data show CDR1 as SGHNT and CDR2 as YYREEE (reference sequence). With 2 bases clipped from V and 3 bases from J, the junction kept 7 bases outside the gene matches. In nucleotides, the CDR3 is TGTGCCAGCAGCTTAGAACTAGCGGGGGGTGAGACAGATACGCAGTATTTT. It translates to CASSLELAGGETDTQYF.

This clone was counted between two and nine times. This sequence joins TRBV4-2 and TRBJ1-3; TRBD1 aligns across 7 bases. V trimming: 5 bases; J trimming: 3 bases; junction bases outside the gene matches: 13. The germline gives CDR1 LGHNA, CDR2 YNFKEQ. The CDR3 runs to 17 residues. CDR3 in DNA: TGTGCCAGCAGCTTTGATGCGACAGGGACCGGTGGAAACACCATATATTTT. It is translated as CASSFDATGTGGNTIYF.

The chain is built from TRBV6-5 and TRBJ1-2; 7 positions agree with TRBD1. Per germline, CDR1 MNHEY and CDR2 SVGAGI. V dropped 6 bases and J dropped 7; count of bases not matched to a gene: 8. This CDR3 contains 13 residues. The CDR3 is CASRDRAGSGYTF. The CDR3 nucleotides are TGTGCCAGCAGAGACAGGGCTGGGAGTGGCTACACCTTC.

This clone came up once. The chain joins TRBV14 to TRBJ2-5; the match to TRBD1 covers 10 bases. Germline-derived CDR1 and CDR2 are SGHDN and FVKESK. V trimming: 3 bases; J trimming: 5 bases; junction bases outside the gene matches: 12. CDR3 length: 17 residues. CDR3 loop: CASSHDRDRGIRETQYF. As DNA, the CDR3 is TGTGCCAGCAGCCACGACCGGGACAGGGGAATTCGGGAGACCCAGTACTTC.

This clone was detected a few times. Germline and junction disagree at one end, which may indicate a read error. V is TRBV7-9 and J is TRBJ2-7; D is possibly TRBD2 (5 bases). The germline gives CDR1 SEHNR, CDR2 FQNEAQ (reference sequence). The CDR3 runs to 12 residues. In DNA, the CDR3 is TGTTCCAGCAGCCGTGAGGGTGGGGAGCAGTACTTC. It codes for CSSSREGGEQYF.

V and J are TRBV7-2 and TRBJ1-2; D uncertain. Germline lookup yields CDR1 SGHTA and CDR2 FQGNSA. CDR3 length: 12 residues. The V gene lost 6 bases and the J gene lost 8 bases, with 13 bases spanning the gap. In DNA, the CDR3 is TGTGCCAGCAGAACAGATGAAGACGGCTACACCTTC. It translates to CASRTDEDGYTF. Filled out from reference TRBV7-2 and TRBJ1-2, the complete variable domain reads GAGVSQSPSNKVTEKGKDVELRCDPISGHTALYWYRQSLGQGLEFLIYFQGNSAPDKSGLPSDRFSAERTGGSVSTLTIQRTQQEDSAVYLCASRTDEDGYTFGSGTRLTVV.

This chain links TRBV6-1 with TRBJ2-7, with D maybe TRBD1 (6 bases). Germline-derived CDR1 and CDR2 are MNHNS and SASEGT. V lost 11 bases and J lost 0, with 11 bases in between. The CDR3 loop spans 12 amino acids. Here the CDR3 DNA reads TGTGCCGGGGGCGCCTACTCCTACGAGCAGTACTTC. Protein: CAGGAYSYEQYF.

The chain has TRBV4-3 and TRBJ2-7; 10 bases agree with TRBD2. With V trimmed by 3 bases and J by 6 bases, 11 bases remained unmatched. This CDR3 contains 16 residues. Germline-derived CDR1 and CDR2 are LGHNA and YSLEER. The CDR3 spells CASSQALAGVPSEQYF. The CDR3 nucleotides read TGCGCCAGCAGCCAGGCGCTAGCGGGGGTCCCCTCCGAGCAGTACTTC.

V is TRBV21-1 and J is TRBJ1-4. TRBV21-1 is classified as a pseudogene. The CDR3 spans 14 residues. The CDR3 nucleotides read TGTGCCAGCACTATGGGGGGTGAGCCTGAAAAACTGTTTTTT. Translation gives CASTMGGEPEKLFF.

The chain couples TRBV5-6 to TRBJ2-1, with D perhaps matching TRBD2 (7 bases). The V gene's germline CDR1 is SGHDT and CDR2 YYEEEE. V lost 6 bases and J lost 4, with 17 bases in between. The CDR3 totals 15 residues. CDR3 region: CASIRGRGMYNEQFF. For the CDR3, the DNA is TGTGCCAGCATCCGGGGGAGGGGGATGTACAATGAGCAGTTCTTC.

In this sample, this clone turned up once. This chain uses TRBV2 with TRBJ2-3; 13 nucleotides line up with TRBD2. Losses at the gene ends were 6 bases for V and 2 bases for J; bases not matched to a gene: 2. This CDR3 is 15 amino acids long. In germline, CDR1 is SNHLY, CDR2 FYNNEI. The DNA for the CDR3 is TGTGCCAGCAGGACTAGCGGGGGGACCACAGATACGCAGTATTTT. This gives the protein CASRTSGGTTDTQYF.

The chain uses TRBV6-1 and TRBJ2-3; D possibly corresponds to TRBD2 (7 bases). The CDR3 length is 14 residues. Germline V gives CDR1 MNHNS, CDR2 SASEGT. V was cut by 6 bases and J by 5 bases, with 15 bases left in between. CDR3 region: CASREGGAKDTQYF. DNA of the CDR3: TGTGCCAGCAGGGAGGGGGGGGCCAAAGATACGCAGTATTTT.

This clone was picked up one time. This chain joins TRBV19 and TRBJ2-3, with 8 nucleotides matching TRBD1. This CDR3 has 15 residues. Germline values: CDR1 LNHDA, CDR2 SQIVND (reference sequence). The ends lost 7 bases at V and 6 bases at J; junction bases unmatched: 12. The CDR3 DNA is TGTGCCAGTATCCCGACCGGGCGGACAGGGGATACGCAGTATTTT. It translates to CASIPTGRTGDTQYF.

This chain links TRBV6-1 with TRBJ2-7, with a tentative D call TRBD2 (5 bases). Between the trimmed V and J ends, which lost 0 bases and 3 bases, there was a span of 12 bases. The length of the CDR3 is 15 residues. The V gene's germline CDR1 is MNHNS and CDR2 SASEGT. CDR3 protein: CASSEARPGNYEQYF. CDR3 in DNA: TGTGCCAGCAGTGAAGCGCGCCCGGGGAACTACGAGCAGTACTTC.

The chain has TRBV7-2 and TRBJ2-7; TRBD2 aligns across 10 bases. The V gene's germline CDR1 is SGHTA and CDR2 FQGNSA. The CDR3 contains 17 residues. Trimming at V came to 1 base and at J to 2 bases, leaving 8 bases not matched to a gene. CDR3 nucleotide sequence: TGTGCCAGCAGCTTAGAACTAGCGGGGCCAAAACCCTACGAGCAGTACTTC. It yields the protein CASSLELAGPKPYEQYF. Full variable domain (remainder filled in from reference TRBV7-2 and TRBJ2-7): GAGVSQSPSNKVTEKGKDVELRCDPISGHTALYWYRQSLGQGLEFLIYFQGNSAPDKSGLPSDRFSAERTGGSVSTLTIQRTQQEDSAVYLCASSLELAGPKPYEQYFGPGTRLTVT.

This clone was detected only a few times. This chain links TRBV6-1 with TRBJ2-1, with 11 bases fitting TRBD2. Germline V gene data show CDR1 as MNHNS and CDR2 as SASEGT. J gave up 5 bases and V 6 bases, and 3 bases lay outside the gene matches. The CDR3 totals 14 residues. The CDR3 DNA sequence: TGTGCCAGCAGGCTAGCGGGGGGAAACAATGAGCAGTTCTTC. It specifies CASRLAGGNNEQFF.

This sequence joins TRBV4-3 and TRBJ2-2; the match to TRBD2 covers 7 bases. Trimming took 5 bases from V and 1 from J; bases not matched to a gene: 4. The germline gives CDR1 LGHNA, CDR2 YSLEER. The CDR3 is 15 residues long. CDR3 coding DNA: TGCGCCAGCAGCAACCAGCGGGAGAACACCGGGGAGCTGTTTTTT. It is translated as CASSNQRENTGELFF.

The sample holds one count of this clone. The gene calls are TRBV10-3 and TRBJ2-5; 9 bases match TRBD1. Germline CDR1 reads ENHRY; CDR2 reads SYGVKD. The CDR3 spans 15 residues. Trimming removed 5 bases from V and 4 bases from J; junction bases left unmatched: 8. CDR3 sequence (DNA): TGTGCCATCAGTCCTACGCCGACAGGGGGAGAGACCCAGTACTTC. It translates to CAISPTPTGGETQYF.

The chain recombines TRBV2 with TRBJ1-4; D might be TRBD1 (5 bases). Germline-derived CDR1 and CDR2 are SNHLY and FYNNEI. The CDR3 length is 15 residues. The V end was cut by 6 bases, the J end by 7 bases, with 18 bases between. The CDR3: CASSETGRVPEKLFF. The CDR3 nucleotides read TGTGCCAGCAGCGAAACAGGCCGGGTTCCTGAAAAACTGTTTTTT.